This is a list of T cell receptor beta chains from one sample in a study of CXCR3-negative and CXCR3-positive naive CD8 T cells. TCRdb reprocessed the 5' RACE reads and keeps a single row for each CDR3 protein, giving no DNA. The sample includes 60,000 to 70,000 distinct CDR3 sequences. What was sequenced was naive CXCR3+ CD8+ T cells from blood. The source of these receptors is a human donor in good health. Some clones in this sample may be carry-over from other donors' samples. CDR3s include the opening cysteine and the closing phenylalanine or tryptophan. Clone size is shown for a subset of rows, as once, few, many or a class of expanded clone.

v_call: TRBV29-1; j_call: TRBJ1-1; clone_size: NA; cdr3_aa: CSVEALGTGMNTEAFF
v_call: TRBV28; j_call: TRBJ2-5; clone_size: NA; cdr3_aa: CASTQPTGGRETQYF
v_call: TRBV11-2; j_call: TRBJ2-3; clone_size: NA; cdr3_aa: CASSLVVTGGSNTDTQYF
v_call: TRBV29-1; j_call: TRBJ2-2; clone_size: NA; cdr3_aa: CSVRGATGELFF
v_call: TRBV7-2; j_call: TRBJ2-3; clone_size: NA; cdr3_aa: CASSTTSREDTQYF
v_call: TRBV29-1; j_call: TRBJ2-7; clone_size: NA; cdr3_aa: CSVAGTQVTYEQYF
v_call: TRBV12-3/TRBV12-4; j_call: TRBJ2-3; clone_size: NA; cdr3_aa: CASSLTGFGTDTQYF
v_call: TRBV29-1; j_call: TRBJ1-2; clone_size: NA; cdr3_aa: CSVEDLGGSNSVGYGYTF
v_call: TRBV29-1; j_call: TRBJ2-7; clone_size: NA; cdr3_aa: CSVEDPNDQGIPYEQYF
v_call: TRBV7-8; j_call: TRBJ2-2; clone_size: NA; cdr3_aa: CASSFIISGDSNPNTGELFF
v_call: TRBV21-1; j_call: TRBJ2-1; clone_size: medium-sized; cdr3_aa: CASSQEGRGRSNEQFF
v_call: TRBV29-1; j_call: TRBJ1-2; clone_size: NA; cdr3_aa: CSDNRDGNGYTF
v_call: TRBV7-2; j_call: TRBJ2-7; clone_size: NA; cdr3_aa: CASSQHSGGVSYEQYF
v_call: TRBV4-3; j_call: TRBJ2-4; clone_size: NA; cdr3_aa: CASSQDELAGTKNIQYF
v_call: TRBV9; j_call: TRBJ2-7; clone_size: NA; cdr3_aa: CANSAPGEGSYEQYF
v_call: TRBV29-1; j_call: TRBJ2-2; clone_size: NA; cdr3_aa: CSVSKDAGELFF
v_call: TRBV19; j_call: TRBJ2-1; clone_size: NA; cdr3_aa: CASSIMFGGNEQFF
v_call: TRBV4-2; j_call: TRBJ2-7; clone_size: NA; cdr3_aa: CASSQVTGVRYEQYF
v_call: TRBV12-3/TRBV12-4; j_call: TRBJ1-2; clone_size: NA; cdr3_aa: CASSLWVGDYGYTF